The sequence of this T cell receptor beta chain was determined in a study of T cell changes during pregnancy in multiple sclerosis. The assay was immunoSEQ multiplex PCR, and TCRdb's table has in-frame clones only and misses some. Found here are just over 80,000 clones, about 95% of them singletons; the top ten hold 1.1%. The ends were cut back, 3 bases at V and 0 bases at J, with 17 bases in the middle. The CDR3 spans 17 residues. Germline CDR1 is KGHSH and CDR2 is LQKENI. This sample comprised peripheral blood, obtained in the second trimester of pregnancy. This clonotype was sampled from a female donor with multiple sclerosis, enrolled in a pregnancy study. V and J are TRBV18 and TRBJ1-1; perhaps TRBD1 as D (6 bases). The CDR3 DNA is TGTGCCAGCTCACCGACCACAGGGCCCCTTATGAACACTGAAGCTTTCTTT. Translating it yields CASSPTTGPLMNTEAFF.